This record looks at one T cell receptor (beta chain) sequence and its context. The antigen is unknown. The CDR3 totals 15 residues. Trimming stripped 2 bases from V and 5 bases from J, with 13 bases between. CDR1 is MNHEY, CDR2 SVGEGT, per germline. These data belong to a study of response to subunit inactivated influenza vaccine. TCRdb itself ran the RT-PCR reads through MiXCR, one entry per CDR3 protein. The top ten hold roughly 10% of the sample, which has around 530,000 distinct CDR3 sequences, about an eighth seen once. Whole-study results and caveats: Each seasonal influenza vaccination recruits few new T cells, the authors suggested.

This TCR was sampled from a man aged 50 to 59 who received an inactivated influenza vaccine. The sample was PBMCs from blood, taken on the day of vaccination. The chain uses TRBV6-2 or TRBV6-3 and TRBJ1-5; a possible D gene is TRBD1 (5 bases). CDR3 in DNA: TGTGCCAGCAGTTACATGGGGTCGGGGGATCAGCCCCAGCATTTT. Translated: CASSYMGSGDQPQHF.